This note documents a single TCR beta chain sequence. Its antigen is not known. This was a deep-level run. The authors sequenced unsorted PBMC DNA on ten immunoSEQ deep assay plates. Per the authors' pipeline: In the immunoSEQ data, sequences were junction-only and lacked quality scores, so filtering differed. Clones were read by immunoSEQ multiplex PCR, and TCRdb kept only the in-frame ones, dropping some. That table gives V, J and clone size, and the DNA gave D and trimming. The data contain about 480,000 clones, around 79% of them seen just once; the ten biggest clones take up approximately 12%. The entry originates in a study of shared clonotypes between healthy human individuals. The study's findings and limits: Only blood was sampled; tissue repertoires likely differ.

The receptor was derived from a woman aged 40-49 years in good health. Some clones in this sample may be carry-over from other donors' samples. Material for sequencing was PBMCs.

The CDR3 DNA reads as TGTGCCAGCAGAGGTGGGACTAGCGGGGCTAGCACAGATACGCAGTATTTT. This gives the protein CASRGGTSGASTDTQYF. The chain is built from TRBV2 and TRBJ2-3, with 13 bases aligning to TRBD2. The CDR3 is 17 residues long. Germline V gives CDR1 SNHLY, CDR2 FYNNEI. After removal of 6 bases from V and 0 bases from J, the junction contained 6 bases not matched to a gene.